Given below is one T cell receptor beta chain in context. The antigen remains undetermined. These data belong to a study of cytomegalovirus exposure and HLA in healthy donors. Samples came from healthy bone marrow donors. When sampled, the donors appeared nominally healthy, though they likely had unrecorded immune exposures. Study findings and constraints: Later, an analysis found that common viral pathogens appeared to be linked with several of the most significant clusters. Among donors in an Asian-associated ancestry cluster, a later analysis reportedly found fewer N-insertions than the approximately 700-donor mean.

Per germline, CDR1 SQVTM and CDR2 ANQGSEA. V was clipped by 7 bases and J by 4 bases, with 13 bases between them. The CDR3 sequence is 12 residues long. PCR amplification relied on 60 Vbeta primers (plus 13 Jbeta primers). The assay was immunoSEQ multiplex PCR, and TCRdb's table has in-frame clones only and misses some. Here the sample spans roughly 100,000 clones, 60% to 80% being singletons. The receptor's source is a man aged 40-49 years in good health and CMV-seronegative. The chain recombines TRBV29-1 with TRBJ2-5; D possibly corresponds to TRBD1 (7 bases). Sequencing was carried out using PBMCs. The CDR3 sequence is CSAEGAGETQYF. CDR3 sequence (DNA): TGCAGCGCGGAGGGGGCTGGAGAGACCCAGTACTTC.